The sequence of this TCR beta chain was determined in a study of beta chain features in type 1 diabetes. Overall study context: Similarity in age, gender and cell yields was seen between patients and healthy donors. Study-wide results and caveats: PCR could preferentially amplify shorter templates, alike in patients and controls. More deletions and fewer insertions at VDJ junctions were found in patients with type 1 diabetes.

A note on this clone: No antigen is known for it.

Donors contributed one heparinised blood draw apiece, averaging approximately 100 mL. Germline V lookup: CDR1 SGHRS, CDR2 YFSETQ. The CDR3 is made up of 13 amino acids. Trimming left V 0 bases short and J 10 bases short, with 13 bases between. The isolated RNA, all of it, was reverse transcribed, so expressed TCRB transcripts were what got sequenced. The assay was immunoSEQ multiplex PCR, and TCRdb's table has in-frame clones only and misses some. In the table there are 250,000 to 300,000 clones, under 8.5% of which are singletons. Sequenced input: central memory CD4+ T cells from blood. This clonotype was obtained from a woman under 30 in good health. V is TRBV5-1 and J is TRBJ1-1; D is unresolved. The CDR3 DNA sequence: TGCGCCAGCAGCTTGGGACTCCCCCGGGTAGCTTTCTTT. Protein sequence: CASSLGLPRVAFF.